This TCR beta chain was captured by sequencing in a study of response to subunit inactivated influenza vaccine. Study-wide findings and caveats: New T cells are recruited in small numbers by each seasonal influenza vaccination, according to the authors' suggestion.

After removal of 2 bases from V and 2 bases from J, the junction contained 0 bases not matched to a gene. Germline V lookup: CDR1 SGHRS, CDR2 YFSETQ. This CDR3 is 14 amino acids long. This clonotype was picked up many times. Antigen unknown. TCRdb passed the RT-PCR reads through MiXCR, listing each CDR3 protein once. The sample holds about 700,000 distinct CDR3 sequences, approximately 15% seen once. Material: PBMCs from blood, obtained roughly 15 days before vaccination. V is TRBV5-1 and J is TRBJ2-5; TRBD2 agrees at 10 bases. The source is a man in his fifties or sixties who received an inactivated influenza vaccine. The CDR3 here is CASSFSGRQETQYF. Written as DNA, the CDR3 is TGCGCCAGCAGCTTTAGCGGGAGGCAAGAGACCCAGTACTTC.